This T cell receptor (beta chain) was recorded in a study of cytomegalovirus exposure and HLA in healthy donors. In the PCR, 60 Vbeta and 13 Jbeta primers were used. Produced via immunoSEQ multiplex PCR; TCRdb's table is partial and in-frame only. Of approximately 50,000 clones detected, less than 70% appear once; the ten largest clones hold roughly 10%. The V gene's germline CDR1 is MNHEY and CDR2 SVGAGI. V lost 3 bases to trimming and J lost 4 bases; unmatched junction nucleotides: 8. The CDR3 extends over 16 amino acids. J is TRBJ1-2 and V is TRBV6-5, with TRBD1 matching over 10 bases. This receptor was obtained from a human donor in good health. The sample consisted of PBMCs. The CDR3 nucleotides read TGTGCCAGCAGTTATGTCAGGACAGGGGGATCCTATGGCTACACCTTC. It is translated as CASSYVRTGGSYGYTF.